This TCR beta chain was identified in a study of cytomegalovirus exposure and HLA in healthy donors. 60 Vbeta and 13 Jbeta primers were used in PCR. Assay used: immunoSEQ multiplex PCR; TCRdb lists only in-frame clones, some missing. The sample has under 150,000 clones, approximately 70% seen once; the top ten hold less than 9.5%. Germline V gives CDR1 MNHEY, CDR2 SVGAGI. V dropped 0 bases and J dropped 7 bases, with 7 bases sitting between them. There are 13 residues in the CDR3. Sequencing input: PBMCs. The chain uses TRBV6-5 and TRBJ2-1; D gene unclear. The receptor was isolated from a woman in her forties in good health and CMV-seropositive. CDR3 region: CASSYSQMNEQFF. Written as DNA, the CDR3 is TGTGCCAGCAGTTACTCTCAAATGAATGAGCAGTTCTTC.